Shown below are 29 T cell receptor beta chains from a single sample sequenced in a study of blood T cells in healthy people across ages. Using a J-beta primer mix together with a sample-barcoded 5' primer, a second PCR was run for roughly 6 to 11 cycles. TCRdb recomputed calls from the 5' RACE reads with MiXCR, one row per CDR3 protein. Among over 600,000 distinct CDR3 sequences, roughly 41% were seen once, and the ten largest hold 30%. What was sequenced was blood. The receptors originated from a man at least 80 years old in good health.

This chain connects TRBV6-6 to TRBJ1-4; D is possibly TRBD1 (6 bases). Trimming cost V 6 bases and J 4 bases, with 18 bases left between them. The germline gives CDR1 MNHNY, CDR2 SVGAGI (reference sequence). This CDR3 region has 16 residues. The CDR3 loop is CASSLHRDTNNEKLFF. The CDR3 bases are TGTGCCAGCAGCCTTCACCGGGACACAAATAATGAAAAACTGTTTTTT.

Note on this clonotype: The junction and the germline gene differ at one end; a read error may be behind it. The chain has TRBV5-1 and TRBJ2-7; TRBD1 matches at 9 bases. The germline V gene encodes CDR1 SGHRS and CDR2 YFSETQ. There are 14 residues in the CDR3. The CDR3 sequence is CVSSPTTGGGEQYF. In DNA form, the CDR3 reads TGCGTCAGCAGCCCAACGACAGGGGGAGGCGAGCAGTACTTC.

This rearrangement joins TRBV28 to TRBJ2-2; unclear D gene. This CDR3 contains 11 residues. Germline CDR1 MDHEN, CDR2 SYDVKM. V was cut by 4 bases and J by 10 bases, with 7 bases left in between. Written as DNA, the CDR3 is TGTGCCAGCAGTTCTCCCCCGGAGCTGTTTTTT. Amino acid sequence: CASSSPPELFF.

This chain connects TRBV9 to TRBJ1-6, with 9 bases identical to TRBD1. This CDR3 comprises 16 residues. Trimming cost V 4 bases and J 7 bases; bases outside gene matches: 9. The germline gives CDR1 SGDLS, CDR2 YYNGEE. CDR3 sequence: CASSRSPTGGNSPLHF. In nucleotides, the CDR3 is TGTGCCAGCAGCCGAAGCCCGACAGGGGGGAATTCACCCCTCCACTTT.

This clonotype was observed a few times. The CDR3 reads CATSDDRGRTGELFF. The CDR3, as DNA: TGTGCCACCAGTGACGACAGGGGGCGGACCGGGGAGCTGTTTTTT. The rearrangement joins TRBV24-1 to TRBJ2-2, with 10 bases matching TRBD1. This CDR3 has 15 residues. V shed 4 bases and J 5 bases; nucleotides not matched to a gene: 3. CDR1 and CDR2 from the germline V gene are KGHDR and SFDVKD.

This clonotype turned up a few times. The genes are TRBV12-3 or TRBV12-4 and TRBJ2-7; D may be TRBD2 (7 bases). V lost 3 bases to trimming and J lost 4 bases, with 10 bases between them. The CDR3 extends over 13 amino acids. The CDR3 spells CASSFGGRYEQYF. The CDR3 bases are TGTGCCAGCAGTTTCGGGGGGCGTTACGAGCAGTACTTC.

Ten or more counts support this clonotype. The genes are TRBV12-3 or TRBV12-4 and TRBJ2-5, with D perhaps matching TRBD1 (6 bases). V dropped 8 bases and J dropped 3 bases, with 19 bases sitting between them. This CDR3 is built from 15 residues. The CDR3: CASAKQGSIKETQYF. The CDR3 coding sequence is TGTGCCAGCGCCAAACAGGGTTCAATTAAAGAGACCCAGTACTTC.

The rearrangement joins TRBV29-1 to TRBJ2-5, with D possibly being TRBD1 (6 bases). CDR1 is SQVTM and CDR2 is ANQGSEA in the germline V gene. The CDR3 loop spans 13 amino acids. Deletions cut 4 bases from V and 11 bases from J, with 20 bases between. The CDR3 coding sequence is TGCAGCGTTGTGAGCGGACAGTCTGGTGAGCAGTACTTC. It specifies CSVVSGQSGEQYF.

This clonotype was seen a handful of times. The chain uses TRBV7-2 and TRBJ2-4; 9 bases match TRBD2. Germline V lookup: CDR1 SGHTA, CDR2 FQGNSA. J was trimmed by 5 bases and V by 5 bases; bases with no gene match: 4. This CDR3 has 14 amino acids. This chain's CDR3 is CASSAGGPENIQYF. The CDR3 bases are TGTGCCAGCAGCGCGGGAGGGCCAGAAAACATTCAGTACTTC.

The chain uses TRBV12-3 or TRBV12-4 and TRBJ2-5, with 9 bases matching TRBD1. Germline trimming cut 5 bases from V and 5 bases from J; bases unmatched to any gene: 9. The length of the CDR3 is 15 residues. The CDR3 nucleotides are TGTGCCAGCAGTACAGGACAGGGGAGAATTGAGACCCAGTACTTC. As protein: CASSTGQGRIETQYF.

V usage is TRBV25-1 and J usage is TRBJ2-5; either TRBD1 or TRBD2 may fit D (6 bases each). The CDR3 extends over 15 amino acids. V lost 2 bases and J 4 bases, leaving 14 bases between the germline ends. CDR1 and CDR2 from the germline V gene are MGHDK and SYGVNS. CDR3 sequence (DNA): TGTGCCAGCAGTGAAGGGGTCAGGGGAGGAGAGACCCAGTACTTC. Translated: CASSEGVRGGETQYF.

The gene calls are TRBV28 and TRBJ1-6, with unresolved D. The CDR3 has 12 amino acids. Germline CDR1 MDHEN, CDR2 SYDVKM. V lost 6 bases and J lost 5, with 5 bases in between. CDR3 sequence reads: CASRFDNSPLHF. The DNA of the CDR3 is TGTGCCAGCAGATTTGATAATTCACCCCTCCACTTT.

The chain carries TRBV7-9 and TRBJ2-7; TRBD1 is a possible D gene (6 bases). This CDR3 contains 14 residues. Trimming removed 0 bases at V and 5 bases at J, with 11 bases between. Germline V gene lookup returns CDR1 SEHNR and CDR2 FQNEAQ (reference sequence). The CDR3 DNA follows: TGTGCCAGCAGCTTAGCTCAGGGGCGGAACGAGCAGTACTTC. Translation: CASSLAQGRNEQYF.

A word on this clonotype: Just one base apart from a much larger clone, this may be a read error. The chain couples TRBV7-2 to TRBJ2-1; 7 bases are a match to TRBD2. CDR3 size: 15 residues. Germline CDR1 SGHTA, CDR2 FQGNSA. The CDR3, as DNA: TGTGCCAGCACTATTACCGGGACTATCTACCATGAGCAGTTCTTC. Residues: CASTITGTIYHEQFF.

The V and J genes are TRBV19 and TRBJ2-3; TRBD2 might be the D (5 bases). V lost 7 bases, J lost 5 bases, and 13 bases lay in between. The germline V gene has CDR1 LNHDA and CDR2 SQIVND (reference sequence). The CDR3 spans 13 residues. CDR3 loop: CASKTREGDTQYF. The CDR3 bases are TGTGCCAGTAAAACTAGAGAAGGAGATACGCAGTATTTT.

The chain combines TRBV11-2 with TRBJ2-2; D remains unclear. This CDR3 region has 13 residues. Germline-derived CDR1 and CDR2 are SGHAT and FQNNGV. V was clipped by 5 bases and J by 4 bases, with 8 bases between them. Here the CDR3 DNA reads TGTGCCAGCAGCCCTATTTCCACCGGGGAGCTGTTTTTT. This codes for CASSPISTGELFF.

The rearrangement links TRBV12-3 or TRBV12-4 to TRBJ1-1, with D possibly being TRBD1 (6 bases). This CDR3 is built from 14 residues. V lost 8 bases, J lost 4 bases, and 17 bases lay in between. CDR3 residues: CASSRQDGGTEAFF. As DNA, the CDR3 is TGTGCCAGCTCAAGACAGGACGGAGGCACTGAAGCTTTCTTT.

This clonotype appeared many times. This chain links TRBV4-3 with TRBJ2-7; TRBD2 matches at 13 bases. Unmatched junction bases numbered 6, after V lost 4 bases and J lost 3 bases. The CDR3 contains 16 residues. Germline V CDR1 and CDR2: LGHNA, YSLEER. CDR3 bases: TGCGCCAGCAGCCTCGGACTAGCGGGGGCCGTCTACGAGCAGTACTTC. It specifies CASSLGLAGAVYEQYF.

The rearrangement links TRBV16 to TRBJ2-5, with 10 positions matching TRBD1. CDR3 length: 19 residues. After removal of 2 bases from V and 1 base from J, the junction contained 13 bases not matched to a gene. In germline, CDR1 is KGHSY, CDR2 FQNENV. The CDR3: CASSQRGQGEAWPQETQYF. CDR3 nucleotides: TGTGCCAGCAGCCAACGCGGACAGGGGGAGGCTTGGCCCCAAGAGACCCAGTACTTC. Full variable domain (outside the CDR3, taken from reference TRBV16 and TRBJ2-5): GEEVAQTPKHLVRGEGQKAKLYCAPIKGHSYVFWYQQVLKNEFKFLISFQNENVFDETGMPKERFSAKCLPNSPCSLEIQATKLEDSAVYFCASSQRGQGEAWPQETQYFGPGTRLLVL.

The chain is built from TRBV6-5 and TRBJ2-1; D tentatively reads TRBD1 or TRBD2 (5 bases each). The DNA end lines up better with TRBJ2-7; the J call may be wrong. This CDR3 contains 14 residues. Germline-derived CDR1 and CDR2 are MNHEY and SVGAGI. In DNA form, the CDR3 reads TGTGCCAGCAAGAGGGGTCCCTCCTACAATGAGCAGTACTTC. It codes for CASKRGPSYNEQYF.

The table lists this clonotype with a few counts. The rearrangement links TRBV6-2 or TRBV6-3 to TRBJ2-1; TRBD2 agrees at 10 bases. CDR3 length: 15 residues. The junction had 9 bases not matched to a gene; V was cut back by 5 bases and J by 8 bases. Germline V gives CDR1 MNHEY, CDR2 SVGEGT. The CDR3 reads CASSLSGGNIYEQFF. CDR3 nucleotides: TGTGCCAGCAGTCTTAGCGGGGGGAATATCTATGAGCAGTTCTTC.

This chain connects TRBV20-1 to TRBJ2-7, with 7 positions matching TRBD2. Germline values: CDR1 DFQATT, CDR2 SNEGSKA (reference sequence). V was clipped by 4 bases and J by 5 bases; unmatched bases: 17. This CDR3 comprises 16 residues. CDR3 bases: TGCAGTGCTATCACGCTTGGTACGGGAGGAACAAACGAGCAGTACTTC. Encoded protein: CSAITLGTGGTNEQYF.

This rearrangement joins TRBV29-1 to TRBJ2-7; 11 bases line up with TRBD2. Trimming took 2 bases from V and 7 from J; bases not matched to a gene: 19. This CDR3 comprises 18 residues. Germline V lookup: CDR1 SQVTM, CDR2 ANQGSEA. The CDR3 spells CSVERASGGSSSYNEQYF. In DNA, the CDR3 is TGCAGCGTTGAAAGGGCTAGCGGGGGGTCAAGCTCCTACAATGAGCAGTACTTC.

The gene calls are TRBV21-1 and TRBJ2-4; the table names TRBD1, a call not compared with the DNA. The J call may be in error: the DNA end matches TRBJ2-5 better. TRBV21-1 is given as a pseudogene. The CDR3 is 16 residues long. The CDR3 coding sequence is TGTGCCAGCAGCAAAGTTTCGACAGGGTGCGTGGAGACCCAGTACTTC. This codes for CASSKVSTGCVETQYF.

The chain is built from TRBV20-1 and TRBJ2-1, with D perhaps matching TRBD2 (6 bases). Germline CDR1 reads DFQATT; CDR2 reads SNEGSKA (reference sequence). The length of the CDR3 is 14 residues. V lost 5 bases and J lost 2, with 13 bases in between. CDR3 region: CSAPFGGTYNEQFF. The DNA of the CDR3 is TGCAGTGCTCCGTTCGGGGGAACCTACAATGAGCAGTTCTTC.

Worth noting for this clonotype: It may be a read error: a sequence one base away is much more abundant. Here the CDR3 DNA reads TGTGCCGCCAGTACGAGCGCGGGCTCCTACAATGAGCAGTTCTTC. Translating gives CAASTSAGSYNEQFF. The J gene is TRBJ2-1, the V gene TRBV24-1, with D perhaps TRBD2 (5 bases). CDR1 is KGHDR, CDR2 SFDVKD, per germline. The CDR3 contains 15 residues.

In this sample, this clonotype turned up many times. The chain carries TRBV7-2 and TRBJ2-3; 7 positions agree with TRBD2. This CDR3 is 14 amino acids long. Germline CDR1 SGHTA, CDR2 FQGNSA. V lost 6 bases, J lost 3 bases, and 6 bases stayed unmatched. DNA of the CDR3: TGTGCCAGCAGTCCGGGACTAATGACAGATACGCAGTATTTT. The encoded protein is CASSPGLMTDTQYF.

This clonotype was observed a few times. The CDR3 nucleotides are TGTGCCAGCAGCTTGGAGAATAGGGAAGCTTTCTTT. This codes for CASSLENREAFF. J is TRBJ1-1 and V is TRBV5-4; D remains ambiguous. The CDR3 is 12 residues long. The V gene's germline CDR1 is SGHNT and CDR2 YYREEE (reference sequence). V was trimmed by 0 bases and J by 8 bases, leaving 8 bases between them. The whole variable domain, remainder taken from reference TRBV5-4 and TRBJ1-1, is ETGVTQSPTHLIKTRGQQVTLRCSSQSGHNTVSWYQQALGQGPQFIFQYYREEENGRGNFPPRFSGLQFPNYSSELNVNALELDDSALYLCASSLENREAFFGQGTRLTVV.

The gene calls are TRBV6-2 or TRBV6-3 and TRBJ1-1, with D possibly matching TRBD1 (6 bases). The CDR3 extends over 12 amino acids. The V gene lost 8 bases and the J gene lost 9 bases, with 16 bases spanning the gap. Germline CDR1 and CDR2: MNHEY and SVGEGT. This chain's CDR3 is CASGRGTHQAFF. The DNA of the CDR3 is TGTGCCAGCGGCAGGGGAACCCACCAAGCTTTCTTT.